The 17 T cell receptor beta chains reported below all come from one sample, sequenced in a study of CD8+CD57+ T cells in acquired aplastic anemia. Genomic DNA acted as the template from which TCR beta VDJ combination and CDR3 sequence profiling were carried out. TCRdb called the reads again in MiXCR, with one record for every CDR3 protein. The repertoire holds around 130,000 distinct CDR3 sequences, with 55% to 70% as singletons. All sequencing subjects had displayed CD8+CD57+ cell expansion on flow cytometry. The sequencing input was sorted CD4+, CD8+, or CD8+CD57+ T cells (not recorded which) from PBMCs. Source of these receptors: a human donor with aplastic anemia.

V gene TRBV27 combines with J gene TRBJ1-6, with D possibly TRBD1 on 5 matching bases. The CDR3 loop spans 17 amino acids. Germline V gene sequence: CDR1 MNHEY, CDR2 SMNVEV (reference sequence). Trimming stripped 2 bases from V and 9 bases from J, with 20 bases between. CDR3 region: CASSLQQGPAQASPLHF. The CDR3 DNA reads as TGTGCCAGCAGTTTACAGCAGGGCCCCGCGCAGGCTTCACCCCTCCACTTT.

This clonotype was detected a few times. The rearrangement joins TRBV10-3 to TRBJ2-3; D remains unclear. The CDR3 contains 13 residues. The V end was cut by 3 bases, the J end by 7 bases, with 11 bases between. The germline CDR1 and CDR2 sequences are ENHRY and SYGVKD. CDR3 amino acids: CAISEGQANTQYF. CDR3 sequence (DNA): TGTGCCATCAGTGAAGGGCAAGCTAATACGCAGTATTTT.

As regards this clonotype: A much bigger clone sits one base away, suggesting this may be a read error. The chain links TRBV19 to TRBJ1-3; D is uncertain. Germline V gene data show CDR1 as LNHDA and CDR2 as SQIVND (reference sequence). This CDR3 is built from 17 residues. The CDR3 bases are TGTGCCAGTACCGGCCAGCCGGCAGGCCACTCTGGAAACAACATATATTTT. Protein product: CASTGQPAGHSGNNIYF.

The chain combines TRBV6-1 with TRBJ2-3; D is ambiguous. The germline V and J ends were trimmed by 5 bases and 2 bases, with 14 bases remaining between them. The CDR3 contains 15 residues. In germline, CDR1 is MNHNS, CDR2 SASEGT. CDR3 bases: TGTGCCAGCAGTCGTGCCGGTCCCGCCACAGATACGCAGTATTTT. Encoded protein: CASSRAGPATDTQYF.

This chain connects TRBV7-9 to TRBJ2-5, with TRBD2 identical over 11 bases. V gave up 9 bases and J gave up 2 bases; unmatched junction bases: 2. Germline values: CDR1 SEHNR, CDR2 FQNEAQ (reference sequence). This CDR3 comprises 13 residues. The CDR3 reads CASRLAGQETQYF. As DNA, the CDR3 is TGTGCCAGTCGACTAGCGGGGCAAGAGACCCAGTACTTC.

The V and J genes are TRBV5-1 and TRBJ2-1; 8 bases line up with TRBD1. The CDR3 extends over 12 amino acids. Germline V gene data show CDR1 as SGHRS and CDR2 as YFSETQ. V lost 2 bases, J lost 10 bases, and 2 bases stayed unmatched. The CDR3 nucleotides read TGCGCCAGCAGCTTCGGGACAGGCGAGCAGTTCTTC. Its translation is CASSFGTGEQFF.

The chain links TRBV5-8 to TRBJ2-7, with a tentative D call TRBD1 (5 bases). CDR1 and CDR2 (germline): SGHTS, YDEGEE. The CDR3 spans 15 residues. With 0 bases removed from V and 1 base from J, the gap between germline ends came to 11 bases. The CDR3 nucleotides read TGTGCCAGCAGCTTGGGACAGATAGGTTCCTACGAGCAGTACTTC. The encoded protein is CASSLGQIGSYEQYF.

The rearrangement links TRBV6-2 or TRBV6-3 to TRBJ1-2; D uncertain. Germline CDR1 and CDR2: MNHEY and SVGEGT. The CDR3 covers 8 residues. V lost 5 bases and J lost 14, with 6 bases in between. CDR3 DNA sequence: TGTGCCAGCAGTGGCAATACCTTC. It codes for CASSGNTF.

This clonotype was observed a handful of times. This chain uses TRBV24-1 with TRBJ2-1; TRBD2 matches 8 bases. V shed 4 bases, J shed 0 bases, and the junction held 4 bases outside the gene matches. Germline V gene sequence: CDR1 KGHDR, CDR2 SFDVKD. This CDR3 spans 16 amino acids. The CDR3, as DNA: TGTGCCACCAGTGACCAAAGCGGGAGCTCCTACAATGAGCAGTTCTTC. Amino acid sequence: CATSDQSGSSYNEQFF.

Comment on this clonotype: One end of the junction varies from germline; a read error may be responsible. V usage is TRBV2 and J usage is TRBJ1-6; no firm D call. Germline V gene data show CDR1 as SNHLY and CDR2 as FYNNEI. The CDR3 consists of 12 residues. The CDR3 region is CASRRNKSPLHF. CDR3 sequence (DNA): TGTGCCAGCAGAAGGAACAAGTCACCCCTCCACTTC.

The chain recombines TRBV2 with TRBJ1-6; D might be TRBD1 (6 bases). The CDR3 has 14 amino acids. Germline V gene data show CDR1 as SNHLY and CDR2 as FYNNEI. The germline V and J ends were trimmed by 6 bases and 3 bases, with 9 bases remaining between them. CDR3 bases: TGTGCCAGCAGGCTGGACAGCTATAATTCACCCCTCCACTTT. Translation: CASRLDSYNSPLHF.

The rearrangement joins TRBV27 to TRBJ2-5, with D perhaps TRBD1 (5 bases). Germline loops: CDR1 MNHEY, CDR2 SMNVEV (reference sequence). This CDR3 is built from 14 residues. Trimming took 4 bases from V and 4 from J, leaving 13 bases between them. CDR3 region: CASSWGLDGETQYF. CDR3 nucleotide sequence: TGTGCCAGCAGTTGGGGCCTCGACGGAGAGACCCAGTACTTC.

The V and J genes are TRBV9 and TRBJ2-1; no clear D. CDR3 length: 15 amino acids. Trimming pared 3 bases from V and 0 bases from J, leaving 10 bases between. The germline gives CDR1 SGDLS, CDR2 YYNGEE. The CDR3 protein is CASSGGGSSYNEQFF. The CDR3 coding sequence is TGTGCCAGCAGCGGAGGCGGTAGCTCCTACAATGAGCAGTTCTTC.

The chain employs TRBV7-4 and TRBJ2-3; 8 bases are a match to TRBD2. The length of the CDR3 is 15 residues. Trimming took 4 bases from V and 1 from J; bases not matched to a gene: 4. Germline V gene lookup returns CDR1 SGHVT and CDR2 SQSDAQ. CDR3 DNA sequence: TGTGCCAGCAGCTCAGCGGGACTAGGCACAGATACGCAGTATTTT. Its translation is CASSSAGLGTDTQYF.

This clonotype was recorded many times. CDR3 nucleotide sequence: TGTGCCAGCAGCTTACGGACAGCCGAATTATCCTATGGCTACACCTTC. Translated, it gives CASSLRTAELSYGYTF. The chain recombines TRBV9 with TRBJ1-2, with TRBD1 as a possible D gene (6 bases). Trimming removed 4 bases from V and 4 bases from J, with 20 bases in between. Germline V gives CDR1 SGDLS, CDR2 YYNGEE. CDR3 length: 16 amino acids.

The chain joins TRBV2 to TRBJ2-2; possibly TRBD1 for D (5 bases). V was pared by 10 bases and J by 1 base, with 10 bases between. The CDR3 consists of 13 residues. From germline, CDR1 is SNHLY and CDR2 FYNNEI. Here the CDR3 DNA reads TGTGCCACCACAGACAGGAACACCGGGGAGCTGTTTTTT. Translation: CATTDRNTGELFF.

This chain connects TRBV19 to TRBJ1-1; D is ambiguous. Germline V gene sequence: CDR1 LNHDA, CDR2 SQIVND (reference sequence). V was trimmed by 3 bases and J by 2 bases, leaving 13 bases between them. CDR3 size: 15 residues. The CDR3 region has the DNA TGTGCCAGTAGTATCGGGGATGTCGCCAACACTGAAGCTTTCTTT. It translates to CASSIGDVANTEAFF. Full variable domain (rest looked up from reference TRBV19 and TRBJ1-1): DGGITQSPKYLFRKEGQNVTLSCEQNLNHDAMYWYRQDPGQGLRLIYYSQIVNDFQKGDIAEGYSVSREKKESFPLTVTSAQKNPTAFYLCASSIGDVANTEAFFGQGTRLTVV.